This TCR beta chain was retrieved from a study of T cells in Graves' hyperthyroidism and ophthalmopathy. This clonotype was counted at least ten times. The antigen is not known. Study-wide results and limits: Most thyroid clonotypes with frequency above 0.001 were detected in blood.

Germline CDR1 reads MGHDK; CDR2 reads SYGVNS. The length of the CDR3 is 13 residues. V was shortened by 5 bases and J by 4 bases, with 12 bases between the two germline ends. Template material for amplifying TCR beta CDR3 regions consisted of RNA transcripts. An initial round of RT-PCR targeting the TCR CDR3 relied on the HTBI primer set. One entry per CDR3 protein results from TCRdb running MiXCR on the multiplex PCR reads. This sample has around 760,000 distinct CDR3 sequences; 35% occur once, and the top ten carry more than 25%. Patients counted as stable if ophthalmopathy did not develop within 18 months. Newly diagnosed hyperthyroidism patients aged 18 to 65 years had disease lasting under 2 months.

The gene calls are TRBV25-1 and TRBJ2-7, with D maybe TRBD1 (6 bases). This receptor was obtained from a woman aged 35 to 49 with Graves' hyperthyroidism. The sequencing sample was made of blood. CDR3: CASSSDRRYEQYF. In DNA form, the CDR3 reads TGTGCCAGCAGTTCCGACAGGCGATACGAGCAGTACTTC.